The 12 T cell receptor beta chains given below trace back to one sample, sequenced in a study of cytomegalovirus exposure and HLA in healthy donors. Amplification used 60 Vbeta primers and 13 Jbeta primers. The assay was immunoSEQ multiplex PCR, and TCRdb's table has in-frame clones only and misses some. The data hold approximately 150,000 clones, with about three quarters observed a single time. The sample consisted of PBMCs. The source is a man aged 25 to 40 in good health and CMV-seropositive.

The chain has TRBV5-1 and TRBJ2-5; TRBD1 matches 8 bases. The CDR3 consists of 15 residues. CDR1 SGHRS and CDR2 YFSETQ come from the germline V gene. V gave up 2 bases and J gave up 5 bases; unmatched junction bases: 8. The CDR3 region is CASSFQGAEGETQYF. CDR3 sequence (DNA): TGCGCCAGCAGCTTTCAGGGGGCAGAGGGTGAGACCCAGTACTTC.

The chain uses TRBV30 and TRBJ2-7; 9 nucleotides agree with TRBD1. Germline assignment: CDR1 GTSNPN and CDR2 SVGIG (reference sequence). The CDR3 is 13 residues long. V lost 7 bases, J lost 2 bases, and 6 bases stayed unmatched. CDR3 protein: CAYNRGPTYEQYF. The CDR3 DNA reads as TGTGCCTACAACAGGGGGCCCACCTACGAGCAGTACTTC.

V gene TRBV6-6 combines with J gene TRBJ2-7; 8 positions match TRBD1. The V segment lost 2 bases and the J segment 5 bases; nucleotides outside the gene matches: 8. Germline lookup yields CDR1 MNHNY and CDR2 SVGAGI (reference sequence). The CDR3 consists of 15 residues. CDR3 DNA sequence: TGTGCCAGCAGTTACCCTTACAGGGGGGACAACGAGCAGTACTTC. Translation: CASSYPYRGDNEQYF.

V and J are TRBV11-2 and TRBJ2-1; TRBD2 aligns across 9 bases. The V gene's germline CDR1 is SGHAT and CDR2 FQNNGV. The CDR3 runs 19 residues. V was clipped by 1 base and J by 2 bases; unmatched bases: 12. The CDR3 nucleotides read TGTGCCAGCAGCTTAGCGGGCAGTATAGCGGGAGTACCCTACAATGAGCAGTTCTTC. Residues: CASSLAGSIAGVPYNEQFF.

This clone was detected only once. This chain uses TRBV6-1 with TRBJ2-1, with a tentative D call TRBD1 (6 bases). This CDR3 comprises 13 residues. V was pared by 4 bases and J by 5 bases, with 9 bases between. Germline V gives CDR1 MNHNS, CDR2 SASEGT. The CDR3 sequence is CASSANRDNEQFF. CDR3 DNA: TGTGCCAGCAGTGCAAACAGGGACAATGAGCAGTTCTTC.

The V and J genes are TRBV19 and TRBJ2-1; no clear D. CDR1 and CDR2 from the germline V gene are LNHDA and SQIVND (reference sequence). With 5 bases removed from V and 3 bases from J, the gap between germline ends came to 11 bases. The CDR3 is made up of 14 amino acids. CDR3 amino acids: CASSFGQYYNEQFF. The CDR3 coding sequence is TGTGCCAGTAGTTTTGGGCAATACTACAATGAGCAGTTCTTC.

The chain carries TRBV30 and TRBJ2-7; a weak D match, TRBD1 (5 bases). The CDR3 runs 15 residues. V lost 2 bases, J lost 5 bases, and 19 bases lay in between. Looked up from germline, CDR1 is GTSNPN and CDR2 is SVGIG (reference sequence). DNA for the CDR3: TGTGCCTGGAGTTCGCCCAGGGCCGGTGAGAACGAGCAGTACTTC. It codes for CAWSSPRAGENEQYF.

V usage is TRBV7-3 and J usage is TRBJ2-3, with 8 bases that match TRBD2. Per the germline V gene, CDR1 is SGHTA and CDR2 is FQGTGA. CDR3 size: 15 residues. With 3 bases clipped from V and 2 bases from J, the junction kept 4 bases outside the gene matches. CDR3 in DNA: TGTGCCAGCAGCTTCGGGACTAGAAACACAGATACGCAGTATTTT. Translation gives CASSFGTRNTDTQYF.

The genes are TRBV28 and TRBJ2-5, with D possibly matching TRBD2 (5 bases). The germline V gene has CDR1 MDHEN and CDR2 SYDVKM. The CDR3 sequence is 14 residues long. V lost 3 bases to trimming and J lost 5 bases, with 13 bases between them. CDR3 loop: CASSFHGMPETQYF. In nucleotides, the CDR3 is TGTGCCAGCAGTTTCCACGGGATGCCCGAGACCCAGTACTTC.

The chain is built from TRBV5-1 and TRBJ2-7; D might be TRBD1 (5 bases). This CDR3 has 15 residues. The V gene's germline CDR1 is SGHRS and CDR2 YFSETQ. Between the trimmed V and J ends, which lost 0 bases and 0 bases, there was a span of 10 bases. CDR3 in amino acids: CASSLVQGNSYEQYF. CDR3 nucleotide sequence: TGCGCCAGCAGCTTGGTCCAGGGCAACTCCTACGAGCAGTACTTC.

The rearrangement uses TRBV6-6 and TRBJ2-3; 11 bases map to TRBD2. Germline trimming cut 2 bases from V and 3 bases from J; bases unmatched to any gene: 4. Germline CDR1 is MNHNY and CDR2 is SVGAGI (reference sequence). The CDR3 totals 16 residues. The CDR3 is CASSYGLAGGTDTQYF. As DNA, the CDR3 is TGTGCCAGCAGTTACGGGCTAGCGGGAGGAACAGATACGCAGTATTTT.

Details on this clone: Other nucleotide sequences from this sample produce the same CDR3. The chain recombines TRBV7-2 with TRBJ2-7, with D unclear. There are 14 residues in the CDR3. The germline CDR1 and CDR2 sequences are SGHTA and FQGNSA. The V and J ends lost 5 bases and 5 bases respectively, with 16 bases between them. The CDR3 loop reads CASSQTVFRDEQYF. DNA of the CDR3: TGTGCCAGCAGCCAGACCGTATTCCGGGACGAGCAGTACTTC.